This TCR beta chain was sequenced during a study of response to subunit inactivated influenza vaccine. Comments on this clonotype: The antigen is unknown.

CDR1 MNHNY and CDR2 SVGAGI come from the germline V gene (reference sequence). Trimming shortened V by 10 bases and J by 7 bases, and 14 bases separated the two germline ends. This CDR3 contains 13 residues. MiXCR was run by TCRdb on the RT-PCR reads, yielding one entry per CDR3 protein. The sample includes 500,000 or so distinct CDR3 sequences, approximately 9.9% of them seen just once. Study-level findings and limits: That few new T cells are recruited by each seasonal influenza vaccination was the authors' suggestion.

The source is a man aged 45 to 65 who received an inactivated influenza vaccine. The chain uses TRBV6-6 and TRBJ1-6; weak D call: TRBD1 (5 bases). The source material was PBMCs from blood, sampled 45 days after vaccination. CDR3 sequence reads: CAITGHANSPLHF. The CDR3 nucleotides are TGTGCCATCACTGGACATGCGAATTCACCCCTCCACTTT.